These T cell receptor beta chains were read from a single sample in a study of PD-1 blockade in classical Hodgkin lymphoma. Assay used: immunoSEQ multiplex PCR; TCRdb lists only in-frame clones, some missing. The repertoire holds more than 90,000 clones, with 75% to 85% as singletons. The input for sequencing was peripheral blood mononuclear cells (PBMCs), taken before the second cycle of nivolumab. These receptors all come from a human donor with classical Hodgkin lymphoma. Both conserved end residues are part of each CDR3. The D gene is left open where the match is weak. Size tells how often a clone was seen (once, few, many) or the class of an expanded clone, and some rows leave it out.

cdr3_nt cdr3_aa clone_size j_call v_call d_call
TGCGCCAGCAGCCCACAGGGACAATTTATTCCTGAAGCTTTCTTT CASSPQGQFIPEAFF - TRBJ1-1 TRBV4-1 -
TGTGCCAGCACTATGGGGGCGGATCTTAACTATGGCTACACCTTC CASTMGADLNYGYTF - TRBJ1-2 TRBV5-4 -
TGTGCCAGCAGCCCACTACTAGCGGGAGCTTACGAGCAGTACTTC CASSPLLAGAYEQYF - TRBJ2-7 TRBV7-9 TRBD2
TGTGCCTGGAGTGTACAAGGAGGGTACACAGATACGCAGTATTTT CAWSVQGGYTDTQYF - TRBJ2-3 TRBV30 -
TGTGCCAGCAGTGGACTAGCGGGATTCACCGGGGAGCTGTTTTTT CASSGLAGFTGELFF - TRBJ2-2 TRBV6-5 TRBD2
TGTGCCAGTAGAATTGGGGGAAACACCATATATTTT CASRIGGNTIYF - TRBJ1-3 TRBV19 -
TGTGCCAGCATAGCGGAGGGACTAGACTCCTACAATGAGCAGTTCTTC CASIAEGLDSYNEQFF - TRBJ2-1 TRBV28 TRBD2
TGTGCCAGTAGTATAGAGGAAAGAGGGGTCGCTTTCTTT CASSIEERGVAFF many TRBJ1-1 TRBV19 -
TGTGCCAGCAGCCAGACAGGGGGCGCGGGCACTGAAGCTTTCTTT CASSQTGGAGTEAFF once TRBJ1-1 TRBV7-2 TRBD1
TGTGCCAGCAGCCACTCTACCGGGACAGGGGTCTACGAGCAGTACTTC CASSHSTGTGVYEQYF - TRBJ2-7 TRBV27 TRBD1
TGTGCCAGCAGTCCCGGGGACGCACTAATAGAGACCCAGTACTTC CASSPGDALIETQYF - TRBJ2-5 TRBV27 -
TGTGCCAGCAGTGATAGCGGGGGGGAGACCCAGTACTTC CASSDSGGETQYF once TRBJ2-5 TRBV28 TRBD2
TGCGCCAGCAGCTTTCGTCCGAATGAAAAACTGTTTTTT CASSFRPNEKLFF - TRBJ1-4 TRBV5-1 -
TGCAGCGCTATTGTCCCGGGAGGGCTAACAGATACGCAGTATTTT CSAIVPGGLTDTQYF - TRBJ2-3 TRBV29-1 TRBD2
TGTGCCAGTAGTATTCTTATGGCGGCCCAGCATTTT CASSILMAAQHF - TRBJ1-5 TRBV19 -
TGTGCCAGCAGTTTACAGGGGGCCTTCCAAGAGACCCAGTACTTC CASSLQGAFQETQYF - TRBJ2-5 TRBV28 TRBD1
TGTGCCAGTAGCGCGGGACTTGCAAATGAGCAGTTCTTC CASSAGLANEQFF - TRBJ2-1 TRBV19 -
TGTGCCAGCAGTAAAGCCTCGGGGCAAACTAATGAAAAACTGTTTTTT CASSKASGQTNEKLFF - TRBJ1-4 TRBV28 -
TGTGCCAACACCGACAACTACGAGCAGTACTTC CANTDNYEQYF few TRBJ2-7 TRBV2 -
TGCAGCTGTCTTTCCCGGCGGGCTTACAATGAGCAGTTCTTC CSCLSRRAYNEQFF once TRBJ2-1 TRBV29-1 -
TGCAGCGTAATGATCGGGTCCGATCCCTCCTATGGCTACACCTTC CSVMIGSDPSYGYTF - TRBJ1-2 TRBV29-1 -
TGTGCCAGCAGTTGGGCGGGCCCCTACTATGGCTACACCTTC CASSWAGPYYGYTF once TRBJ1-2 TRBV28 -
TGTGCCAGCAGCGTATGGGGGGGTCTTCATGGCTACACCTTC CASSVWGGLHGYTF - TRBJ1-2 TRBV9 -
TGTGCCTGGAGCCTCGGGGTCGGGGGTGAAAAACTGTTTTTT CAWSLGVGGEKLFF - TRBJ1-4 TRBV30 -
TGTGCCAGCAGCCCAGGGACAGGGGTTATCGAGCCCCAGCATTTT CASSPGTGVIEPQHF - TRBJ1-5 TRBV6-5 TRBD1
TGCGCCAGCAGCTTAGGACAGAGACAAAGCGGGCGGTTGGGGACCCAGTACTTC CASSLGQRQSGRLGTQYF - TRBJ2-5 TRBV5-1 -
TGTGCCATCAGTGGTGGAGGGGAGTACAATGAGCAGTTCTTC CAISGGGEYNEQFF - TRBJ2-1 TRBV10-3 -
TGTGCCAGCAGCTTACTGAGCGGGCCAGCCTACGAGCAGTACTTC CASSLLSGPAYEQYF - TRBJ2-7 TRBV7-8 -
TGTGCCACCAGCAGAGATCGGGGTTTGCGTGGAAACACCATATATTTT CATSRDRGLRGNTIYF - TRBJ1-3 TRBV15 -
TGTGCCAGCAGTCCGGGACTAGCGGGAGGGGAGCAGTACTTC CASSPGLAGGEQYF - TRBJ2-7 TRBV27 TRBD2
TGTGCCAGCAGTTTAGCAGGGGCGAACACTGAAGCTTTCTTT CASSLAGANTEAFF - TRBJ1-1 TRBV28 -
TGTGCAAGTCGCCACGTTGAGGGGGGGGATTTCTCCTACGAGCAGTACTTC CASRHVEGGDFSYEQYF once TRBJ2-7 TRBV12-2 -
TGTGCCAGCAGCCTCAGACTAGCGACAGCCTACGAGCAGTACTTC CASSLRLATAYEQYF - TRBJ2-7 TRBV7-8 TRBD2
TGCGCCAGCAGCTTGGGGGCTGGGGGTAGCGATCAGCCCCAGCATTTT CASSLGAGGSDQPQHF few TRBJ1-5 TRBV5-1 -
TGTGCCAGCAGCCAAGACCAGGGGTCAGGTCAGCCCCAGCATTTT CASSQDQGSGQPQHF - TRBJ1-5 TRBV4-2 -
TGCAGCGTTGAGCCGGGCGGGGAGACCCAGTACTTC CSVEPGGETQYF - TRBJ2-5 TRBV29-1 -
TGTGCCAGCGGGGGACAGGTAGGTGTCCACGAGCAGTACTTC CASGGQVGVHEQYF - TRBJ2-7 TRBV6-1 TRBD1
TGCGCCAGCAGCCGAGGGAGGACAGTCAATGCCTATGGCTACACCTTC CASSRGRTVNAYGYTF - TRBJ1-2 TRBV4-3 -
TGTGCCATCAGTGAGTCGGGCGGGGCAGTTAACTATGGCTACACCTTC CAISESGGAVNYGYTF - TRBJ1-2 TRBV10-3 -
TGTGCCAGCAGCCCTGGACTAGCGGGAGAAATTGAGCAGTTCTTC CASSPGLAGEIEQFF - TRBJ2-1 TRBV11-2 TRBD2
TGTGCCAGCAGTGGGGCCGGGGATACGCAGTATTTT CASSGAGDTQYF few TRBJ2-3 TRBV6-6 -
TGTGCCAGCAGCGGAAGCGGGAGGGTCTACGAGCAGTACTTC CASSGSGRVYEQYF - TRBJ2-7 TRBV5-5 TRBD2
TGTGCCAGCAGGGGCGGACTAGCGGGAGGCTGGGGCACAGATACGCAGTATTTT CASRGGLAGGWGTDTQYF - TRBJ2-3 TRBV7-9 TRBD2
TGTGCCACCTCCTACTCCTACGAGCAGTACTTC CATSYSYEQYF - TRBJ2-7 TRBV10-3 -
TGTGCCAGCAGCTCGGGTAGAGAGCTGTTTTTT CASSSGRELFF - TRBJ2-2 TRBV11-1 -
TGCGCCAGCAGCCAGGGGGCAGGGGACAGGGTTCAGCCCCAGCATTTT CASSQGAGDRVQPQHF - TRBJ1-5 TRBV4-1 TRBD1
TGCGCCAGCAGGCCATTAACGAACTATGGCTACACCTTC CASRPLTNYGYTF - TRBJ1-2 TRBV5-1 -
TGTGCCAGCAGCTACGACTATGGCTACACCTTC CASSYDYGYTF once TRBJ1-2 TRBV6-5 -